The rows below give T cell receptor beta chains drawn from one sample of a study of T cells expressing NK-cell markers. TCRdb re-called the 5' RACE reads, yielding one record per CDR3 amino acid sequence without DNA. This sample's table has a few hundred thousand distinct CDR3 sequences. Sample: blood T cells: a sorted CD56 or NKG2C T cell subset, CD4+ or CD8+ T cells, or bulk PBMC T cells (not recorded which). Receptors were obtained from a man younger than 30 in good health. The CDR3 runs from the conserved cysteine through the conserved F or W. Fields, in order: J gene, V gene, CDR3 protein.

J gene: TRBJ2-3; V gene: TRBV20-1; CDR3 protein: CSVELASTDTQYF
J gene: TRBJ1-6; V gene: TRBV27; CDR3 protein: CASRPATGGISPLHF
J gene: TRBJ2-2; V gene: TRBV25-1; CDR3 protein: CASSEFVVGRTGELFF
J gene: TRBJ2-2; V gene: TRBV7-3; CDR3 protein: CASSPGQYSGELFF
J gene: TRBJ1-6; V gene: TRBV10-3; CDR3 protein: CAIKAGRDDSPLHF
J gene: TRBJ2-3; V gene: TRBV20-1; CDR3 protein: CSARDGGGGNTQYF
J gene: TRBJ2-3; V gene: TRBV6-1; CDR3 protein: CASSDGLTGGTADTQYF
J gene: TRBJ1-2; V gene: TRBV7-3; CDR3 protein: CASSSQTGRVYGYTF
J gene: TRBJ2-2; V gene: TRBV12-3/TRBV12-4; CDR3 protein: CASSHSASGNPGELFF
J gene: TRBJ1-2; V gene: TRBV24-1; CDR3 protein: CATSKGLGYGYTF
J gene: TRBJ2-2; V gene: TRBV12-3/TRBV12-4; CDR3 protein: CASSTGTSGFLNTGELFF
J gene: TRBJ1-5; V gene: TRBV6-5; CDR3 protein: CASSYSGMNQPQHF
J gene: TRBJ1-5; V gene: TRBV20-1; CDR3 protein: CSASSRGGSNQPQHF
J gene: TRBJ2-1; V gene: TRBV12-2; CDR3 protein: CASRLVMGRAVINNHNEQFF
J gene: TRBJ2-3; V gene: TRBV28; CDR3 protein: CASSFPLLGTDTQYF
J gene: TRBJ2-3; V gene: TRBV11-2; CDR3 protein: CASSSLWGRATDTQYF
J gene: TRBJ2-1; V gene: TRBV4-2; CDR3 protein: CASSQDLSGTQFF
J gene: TRBJ2-5; V gene: TRBV20-1; CDR3 protein: CSATGPRANQETQYF
J gene: TRBJ2-7; V gene: TRBV19; CDR3 protein: CASSIDPTVYEQYF
J gene: TRBJ1-3; V gene: TRBV6-5; CDR3 protein: CASSYSSRGNTIYF
J gene: TRBJ2-6; V gene: TRBV19; CDR3 protein: CASTAPGANVLTF
J gene: TRBJ2-2; V gene: TRBV27; CDR3 protein: CASSLEGGRGTGELFF
J gene: TRBJ2-3; V gene: TRBV7-2; CDR3 protein: CASSLAGAGSTDTQYF
J gene: TRBJ2-1; V gene: TRBV20-1; CDR3 protein: CSASRAAKGYNEQFF
J gene: TRBJ2-5; V gene: TRBV5-1; CDR3 protein: CASSSYSGEETQYF
J gene: TRBJ2-1; V gene: TRBV12-3/TRBV12-4; CDR3 protein: CASKSGQGNYNEQFF
J gene: TRBJ2-3; V gene: TRBV20-1; CDR3 protein: CSARGFGGSTDTQYF
J gene: TRBJ2-7; V gene: TRBV28; CDR3 protein: CANNFAGQGEQYF
J gene: TRBJ2-2; V gene: TRBV5-1; CDR3 protein: CASSLDPGTAGELFF
J gene: TRBJ1-5; V gene: TRBV7-8; CDR3 protein: CASSFSGGVVGQPQHF
J gene: TRBJ1-5; V gene: TRBV12-3/TRBV12-4; CDR3 protein: CASSFLVGSSMGGYNQPQHF
J gene: TRBJ2-1; V gene: TRBV27; CDR3 protein: CASTGAGYEQFF
J gene: TRBJ2-5; V gene: TRBV5-1; CDR3 protein: CASSSSRETQYF